The 16 T cell receptor beta chains given below trace back to one sample, sequenced in a study of regulatory T cells in long-lasting Graves disease. Time point meaning: newly diagnosed GD, antithyroid drugs for less than 3 months. From PBMCs, RNA was extracted and then used to make the TCR library. Library construction for TCR beta used iRepertoire HTBI primers and Arm-PCR of CDR3 regions. TCRdb re-analysed the multiplex PCR reads in MiXCR, keeping a single row per CDR3 protein. Here the sample spans about half a million distinct CDR3 sequences, 9.5% to 15% being singletons. The same sample was also studied in work on T cells in Graves' hyperthyroidism and ophthalmopathy.

The specimen comprised peripheral blood mononuclear cells (PBMCs), sampled at new diagnosis, from a patient treated with antithyroid drugs. These receptors all come from a woman aged 25-40 years with Graves disease.

Concerning this clonotype: Since a much larger clone is just one base distant, this may be a read error. The chain uses TRBV20-1 and TRBJ2-1; TRBD2 aligns across 7 bases. J gave up 5 bases and V 0 bases, and 10 bases lay outside the gene matches. Germline V gene lookup returns CDR1 DFQATT and CDR2 SNEGSKA (reference sequence). The CDR3 consists of 16 residues. CDR3 coding DNA: TGCAGTGCTAGAGACCATAGCGGGCCGTTCCACAATGAGCAGTTCTTC. This gives the protein CSARDHSGPFHNEQFF.

This clonotype has a count of ten or more. One end of the junction is discordant with germline, which a read error may explain. V usage is TRBV14 and J usage is TRBJ2-7; tentatively, D is TRBD1 (5 bases). CDR3 length: 14 amino acids. Germline CDR1 reads SGHDN; CDR2 reads FVKESK. CDR3 in amino acids: CASSSQVLSHEQYF. CDR3 coding DNA: TGTGCCAGCAGCTCACAGGTACTCTCCCACGAGCAGTACTTC. Drawing the rest from reference TRBV14 and TRBJ2-7, the complete variable domain is EAGVTQFPSHSVIEKGQTVTLRCDPISGHDNLYWYRRVMGKEIKFLLHFVKESKQDESGMPNNRFLAERTGGTYSTLKVQPAELEDSGVYFCASSSQVLSHEQYFGPGTRLTVT.

This clonotype was observed at least ten times. The rearrangement uses TRBV13 and TRBJ1-1, with D tentatively TRBD1 (5 bases). The length of the CDR3 is 11 residues. The V end lost 5 bases, the J end lost 7 bases, and 8 bases lay between the germline ends. The germline gives CDR1 PRHDT, CDR2 FYEKMQ (reference sequence). The CDR3 sequence: CASSPRVEAFF. In DNA, the CDR3 is TGTGCCAGCAGCCCCAGGGTTGAAGCTTTCTTT.

This clonotype was found once. The chain carries TRBV28 and TRBJ2-1, with 9 bases that match TRBD2. Looked up from germline, CDR1 is MDHEN and CDR2 is SYDVKM. V lost 3 bases to trimming and J lost 10 bases; unmatched junction nucleotides: 10. The CDR3 covers 15 residues. CDR3 amino acids: CASSFVRGGFGEQFF. The CDR3 DNA is TGTGCCAGCAGTTTCGTGCGGGGGGGCTTTGGGGAGCAGTTCTTC.

This clonotype has ten or more counts. The rearrangement uses TRBV14 and TRBJ2-3; no clear D gene. This CDR3 is 16 amino acids long. V was shortened by 4 bases and J by 2 bases, with 16 bases between the two germline ends. The V gene's germline CDR1 is SGHDN and CDR2 FVKESK. In DNA form, the CDR3 reads TGTGCCAGCAGCCTACACTGGAACTTAGACACAGATACGCAGTATTTT. Translation gives CASSLHWNLDTDTQYF.

This clonotype was recorded many times. The chain recombines TRBV9 with TRBJ2-5; D is perhaps TRBD2 (6 bases). The V end lost 5 bases, the J end lost 3 bases, and 11 bases lay between the germline ends. Germline V CDR1 and CDR2: SGDLS, YYNGEE. CDR3 size: 13 residues. CDR3 bases: TGTGCCAGCAGTAATACGGGGGAAGAGACCCAGTACTTC. Its protein product is CASSNTGEETQYF.

Many counts were recorded for this clonotype. The chain is built from TRBV2 and TRBJ2-1; D uncertain. The end of the DNA aligns better with TRBJ2-5, so the J call may be wrong. Germline loops: CDR1 SNHLY, CDR2 FYNNEI. This CDR3 is 16 amino acids long. CDR3 sequence (DNA): TGTGCCAGCAGGTTCGGAGTTAGACAATTACAAGAGACCCAGTACTTC. Amino acid sequence: CASRFGVRQLQETQYF.

This clonotype has at least ten counts. The chain links TRBV7-9 to TRBJ1-6; 7 bases are a match to TRBD1. With 5 bases clipped from V and 7 bases from J, the junction kept 11 bases outside the gene matches. The CDR3 length is 16 residues. Germline CDR1 and CDR2: SEHNR and FQNEAQ (reference sequence). In nucleotides, the CDR3 is TGTGCCAGCAGCCCATATACGACAGGGAAAAATTCACCCCTCCACTTT. Translation gives CASSPYTTGKNSPLHF.

This clonotype was recorded once. The genes are TRBV12-3 or TRBV12-4 and TRBJ2-7; 7 bases are shared with TRBD1. Trimming cost V 6 bases and J 5 bases; bases outside gene matches: 10. The length of the CDR3 is 14 residues. CDR3: CASSPRQGDHEQYF. The CDR3 DNA sequence: TGTGCCAGCAGCCCCCGACAGGGCGACCACGAGCAGTACTTC.

This clonotype was observed many times. V usage is TRBV7-3 and J usage is TRBJ1-3, with D possibly being TRBD1 (6 bases). V was clipped by 5 bases and J by 11 bases, with 13 bases between them. In germline, CDR1 is SGHTA, CDR2 FQGTGA. This CDR3 comprises 12 residues. DNA for the CDR3: TGTGCCAGCAGCCCCGGGGGGGGCTCCATATATTTT. Its protein product is CASSPGGGSIYF. Drawing the rest from reference TRBV7-3 and TRBJ1-3, the complete variable domain is GAGVSQTPSNKVTEKGKYVELRCDPISGHTALYWYRQSLGQGPEFLIYFQGTGAADDSGLPNDRFFAVRPEGSVSTLKIQRTERGDSAVYLCASSPGGGSIYFGEGSWLTVV.

This clonotype was counted ten times or more. This sequence joins TRBV4-1 and TRBJ2-7, with D unresolved. CDR1 and CDR2 (germline): MGHRA, YSYEKL. The CDR3 spans 14 residues. The V end lost 1 base, the J end lost 0 bases, and 7 bases lay between the germline ends. The CDR3 region has the DNA TGCGCCAGCAGCCAAGGCAGGCTCTCCTACGAGCAGTACTTC. As protein: CASSQGRLSYEQYF.

As regards this clonotype: With a far larger clone one base away, a read error is the likely cause. The CDR3 ends on some other residue instead of the conserved phenylalanine or tryptophan, so this is likely a read error. The rearrangement uses TRBV7-9 and TRBJ1-2; 9 bases map to TRBD1. V was clipped by 1 base and J by 6 bases; unmatched bases: 9. This CDR3 is built from 16 residues. Germline values: CDR1 SEHNR, CDR2 FQNEAQ (reference sequence). CDR3 DNA: TGTGCCAGCAGCTTAGGGACAGGGGCTGATCGGGATGGCTACACCTCC. Translating it yields CASSLGTGADRDGYTS.

The table lists this clonotype with many counts. The chain has TRBV14 and TRBJ2-1; the D gene is possibly TRBD2 (5 bases). CDR3 length: 16 amino acids. V lost 0 bases and J 8 bases, leaving 17 bases between the germline ends. Germline-derived CDR1 and CDR2 are SGHDN and FVKESK. The CDR3 sequence: CASSQDSAKGNDEQFF. The CDR3 nucleotides are TGTGCCAGCAGCCAAGATAGCGCAAAGGGTAACGATGAGCAGTTCTTC.

This clonotype was seen only a few times. This may stem from a read error, because a much larger clone lies one nucleotide away. The chain has TRBV20-1 and TRBJ1-1; D is unclear. V was pared by 2 bases and J by 1 base, with 5 bases between. From germline, CDR1 is DFQATT and CDR2 SNEGSKA (reference sequence). The CDR3 spans 12 residues. CDR3 in amino acids: CSARKGNTEAFF. The CDR3, as DNA: TGCAGTGCTAGAAAAGGGAACACTGAAGCTTTCTTT.

This clonotype occurred many times. The chain employs TRBV28 and TRBJ1-5, with D perhaps matching TRBD1 (5 bases). The CDR3 totals 14 residues. Germline V gene sequence: CDR1 MDHEN, CDR2 SYDVKM. V lost 3 bases and J lost 3, with 9 bases in between. CDR3 loop: CASSFSGLNQPQHF. The CDR3, as DNA: TGTGCCAGCAGTTTTTCAGGGCTCAATCAGCCCCAGCATTTT.

This clonotype was counted ten times or more. The rearrangement uses TRBV15 and TRBJ1-1; no clear D. The V end was cut by 1 base, the J end by 1 base, with 10 bases between. Germline loops: CDR1 LNHNV, CDR2 YYDKDF (reference sequence). This CDR3 spans 15 amino acids. CDR3 in amino acids: CATSRGVRWNTEAFF. CDR3 sequence (DNA): TGTGCCACCAGCAGAGGGGTAAGGTGGAACACTGAAGCTTTCTTT.